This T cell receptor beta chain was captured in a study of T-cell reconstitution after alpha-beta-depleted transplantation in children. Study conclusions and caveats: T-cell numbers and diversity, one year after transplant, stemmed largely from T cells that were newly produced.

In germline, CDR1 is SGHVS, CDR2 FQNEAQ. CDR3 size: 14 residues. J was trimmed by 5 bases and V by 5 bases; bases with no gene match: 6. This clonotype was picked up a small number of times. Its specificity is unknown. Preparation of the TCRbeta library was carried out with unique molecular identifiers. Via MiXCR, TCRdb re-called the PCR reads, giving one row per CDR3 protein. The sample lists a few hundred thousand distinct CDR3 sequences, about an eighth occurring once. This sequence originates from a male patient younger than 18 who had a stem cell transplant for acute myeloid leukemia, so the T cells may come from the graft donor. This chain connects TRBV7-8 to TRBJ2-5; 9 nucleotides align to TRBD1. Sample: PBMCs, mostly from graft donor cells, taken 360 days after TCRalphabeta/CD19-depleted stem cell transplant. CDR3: CASSAGTGSETQYF. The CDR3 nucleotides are TGTGCCAGCAGCGCCGGGACAGGGAGTGAGACCCAGTACTTC.